Listed here are 25 T cell receptor beta chains from one sample, sequenced in a study of T-cell memory formation after mild COVID-19. TCRdb processed the 5' RACE reads anew with MiXCR; each CDR3 protein has one entry. The sample shows some 130,000 distinct CDR3 sequences, around a sixth of them seen only once. The sample taken for sequencing was PBMCs or a T cell subset sorted from them (not recorded which). The source is an adult woman who had mild COVID-19 (a few samples of this study predate the infection). Cell type and time point are not known.

The rearrangement joins TRBV4-1 to TRBJ2-7; no reliable D call. Germline CDR1 MGHRA, CDR2 YSYEKL. The CDR3 has 15 amino acids. V gave up 0 bases and J gave up 2 bases, with 11 bases separating them. CDR3 coding DNA: TGCGCCAGCAGCCAAGATCCGGGCCTTCCCTACGAGCAGTACTTC. It specifies CASSQDPGLPYEQYF.

V gene TRBV5-4 combines with J gene TRBJ2-5; 9 bases align to TRBD1. The CDR3 length is 15 residues. Germline V gives CDR1 SGHNT, CDR2 YYREEE (reference sequence). V dropped 0 bases and J dropped 2; count of bases not matched to a gene: 2. CDR3 nucleotide sequence: TGTGCCAGCAGCTTGGGACAGGGGGGACAAGAGACCCAGTACTTC. Amino acid sequence: CASSLGQGGQETQYF.

The table lists this clonotype with a few counts. The V gene is TRBV20-1, the J gene TRBJ2-1; TRBD2 agrees at 13 bases. The J segment lost 0 bases and the V segment lost 3 bases, leaving 8 bases of the junction unmatched. This CDR3 spans 18 amino acids. CDR1 DFQATT and CDR2 SNEGSKA come from the germline V gene (reference sequence). The CDR3 bases are TGCAGTGCTAGTGGACTAGCGGGAGTCCGAAGCTCCTACAATGAGCAGTTCTTC. Protein: CSASGLAGVRSSYNEQFF.

The chain carries TRBV18 and TRBJ2-1; 9 positions agree with TRBD2. Unmatched junction bases numbered 6, after V lost 3 bases and J lost 9 bases. Germline V gene lookup returns CDR1 KGHSH and CDR2 LQKENI. The CDR3 runs 14 residues. The CDR3 protein is CASSPGGGASEQFF. The CDR3 nucleotides are TGTGCCAGCTCACCCGGCGGGGGGGCGAGTGAGCAGTTCTTC.

This sequence joins TRBV10-3 and TRBJ2-3; possibly TRBD2 for D (6 bases). Trimming took off 4 bases at V and 4 bases at J, with 15 bases between the two ends. CDR1 and CDR2 from the germline V gene are ENHRY and SYGVKD. The CDR3 length is 15 residues. In DNA form, the CDR3 reads TGTGCCATCAGTGGTGGCGGGGAGGCCGCAGATACGCAGTATTTT. It codes for CAISGGGEAADTQYF.

This clonotype was seen only a few times. The chain combines TRBV28 with TRBJ2-1; tentatively, D is TRBD1 (6 bases). V was pared by 3 bases and J by 8 bases, with 11 bases between. Germline V lookup: CDR1 MDHEN, CDR2 SYDVKM. The CDR3 covers 13 residues. The CDR3 loop is CASSLGAGDEQFF. CDR3 DNA sequence: TGTGCCAGCAGTTTGGGGGCTGGCGATGAGCAGTTCTTC.

The chain employs TRBV6-5 and TRBJ1-1; D remains ambiguous. CDR3 length equals 11 residues. Trimming pared 6 bases from V and 9 bases from J, leaving 11 bases between. CDR1 MNHEY and CDR2 SVGAGI come from the germline V gene. Here the CDR3 reads CASRTGRKAFF. The CDR3 DNA reads as TGTGCCAGCAGAACCGGACGGAAAGCTTTCTTT.

This clonotype was seen only a few times. V gene TRBV4-3 combines with J gene TRBJ1-2; TRBD1 matches 12 bases. The CDR3 runs to 17 residues. The V and J ends lost 0 bases and 5 bases, in that order; junction bases with no gene match: 7. Germline V gene data show CDR1 as LGHNA and CDR2 as YSLEER. CDR3 DNA: TGCGCCAGCAGCCAAGAACCTGGGACAGGGGGCGAGTATGGCTACACCTTC. It codes for CASSQEPGTGGEYGYTF.

The chain joins TRBV12-3 or TRBV12-4 to TRBJ2-5; possibly TRBD1 for D (6 bases). V lost 6 bases, J lost 4 bases, and 15 bases lay in between. This CDR3 contains 14 residues. CDR3 sequence: CASSISWGRETQYF. DNA for the CDR3: TGTGCCAGCAGCATCTCTTGGGGGCGAGAGACCCAGTACTTC.

The rearrangement joins TRBV6-1 to TRBJ2-6; possible D gene TRBD1, 5 bases. In germline, CDR1 is MNHNS, CDR2 SASEGT. This CDR3 spans 13 amino acids. V dropped 8 bases and J dropped 2 bases, with 7 bases sitting between them. Written as DNA, the CDR3 is TGTGCCAGCGGGGCAACTGGGGCCAACGTCCTGACTTTC. Residues: CASGATGANVLTF.

This clonotype was counted between two and nine times. This chain uses TRBV3-1 with TRBJ2-2; 14 nucleotides agree with TRBD2. The CDR3 covers 18 residues. Trimming at V came to 5 bases and at J to 5 bases, leaving 10 bases not matched to a gene. Germline-derived CDR1 and CDR2 are LGHDT and YNNKEL (reference sequence). The CDR3 sequence is CASSTTSGGAGSTGELFF. Written as DNA, the CDR3 is TGTGCCAGCAGCACGACTAGCGGGGGGGCCGGTTCTACCGGGGAGCTGTTTTTT.

This sequence joins TRBV9 and TRBJ1-4; perhaps TRBD1 as D (6 bases). Trimming shortened V by 0 bases and J by 7 bases, and 13 bases separated the two germline ends. This CDR3 comprises 15 residues. From germline, CDR1 is SGDLS and CDR2 YYNGEE. The CDR3 DNA sequence: TGTGCCAGCAGCGTAGGGTCAGGGGTTAGTGAAAAACTGTTTTTT. Translation gives CASSVGSGVSEKLFF. Together with reference TRBV9 and TRBJ1-4, the CDR3 gives the full variable domain: DSGVTQTPKHLITATGQRVTLRCSPRSGDLSVYWYQQSLDQGLQFLIQYYNGEERAKGNILERFSAQQFPDLHSELNLSSLELGDSALYFCASSVGSGVSEKLFFGSGTQLSVL.

This clonotype was observed at least ten times. The chain employs TRBV7-2 and TRBJ2-6; 14 bases line up with TRBD2. The germline gives CDR1 SGHTA, CDR2 FQGNSA. J was trimmed by 4 bases and V by 2 bases; bases with no gene match: 13. CDR3 length equals 21 residues. The CDR3 here is CASSLFFRLAGGPRGANVLTF. The CDR3 DNA follows: TGTGCCAGCAGCTTATTTTTCCGACTAGCGGGAGGGCCGAGGGGGGCCAACGTCCTGACTTTC.

The V gene is TRBV7-9, the J gene TRBJ2-1; D ambiguous. Germline V gene sequence: CDR1 SEHNR, CDR2 FQNEAQ (reference sequence). Trimming left V 1 base short and J 10 bases short, with 14 bases between. This CDR3 contains 14 residues. This CDR3 reads CASSLGVGIKEQFF. The CDR3 DNA reads TGTGCCAGCAGCTTAGGGGTGGGAATCAAGGAGCAGTTCTTC.

This clonotype showed up just a few times. This sequence joins TRBV7-8 and TRBJ1-2; no firm D call. This CDR3 has 15 residues. Germline-derived CDR1 and CDR2 are SGHVS and FQNEAQ. Between the trimmed V and J ends, which lost 4 bases and 6 bases, there was a span of 18 bases. The CDR3 loop reads CASSWRPLGVDGYTF. CDR3 DNA sequence: TGTGCCAGCAGCTGGCGTCCTCTGGGCGTAGATGGCTACACCTTC.

This clonotype appeared many times. The rearrangement joins TRBV29-1 to TRBJ2-7; D is uncertain. With 5 bases removed from V and 3 bases from J, the gap between germline ends came to 14 bases. Germline CDR1 SQVTM, CDR2 ANQGSEA. CDR3 size: 13 residues. CDR3: CSVTPEGVYEQYF. For the CDR3, the DNA is TGCAGCGTTACGCCCGAAGGAGTCTACGAGCAGTACTTC.

This clonotype was seen only a few times. The chain links TRBV29-1 to TRBJ1-1; possible D gene TRBD1, 5 bases. This CDR3 comprises 12 residues. Trimming cost V 5 bases and J 8 bases, with 15 bases left between them. Germline values: CDR1 SQVTM, CDR2 ANQGSEA. In nucleotides, the CDR3 is TGCAGCGTTAGGGGTGGTAACGGAGAAGCTTTCTTT. It codes for CSVRGGNGEAFF.

This clonotype was counted many times. The CDR3 DNA is TGTGCCAGCAGCTTTGCTAGACAAGAGACCCAGTACTTC. Translating it yields CASSFARQETQYF. The chain recombines TRBV7-6 with TRBJ2-5; D is unclear. This CDR3 contains 13 residues. The germline V and J ends were trimmed by 3 bases and 2 bases, with 7 bases remaining between them. Looked up from germline, CDR1 is SGHVS and CDR2 is FNYEAQ.

This clonotype has just a few counts. The chain joins TRBV5-1 to TRBJ2-6; D not certain. This CDR3 spans 17 amino acids. V gave up 0 bases and J gave up 0 bases, with 10 bases separating them. The germline CDR1 and CDR2 sequences are SGHRS and YFSETQ. CDR3 DNA: TGCGCCAGCAGCTTGGGTTCGGCGGTCTCTGGGGCCAACGTCCTGACTTTC. As protein: CASSLGSAVSGANVLTF.

With respect to this clonotype: At one boundary the junction diverges from the germline segment, which might be a read error. The J gene is TRBJ2-1, the V gene TRBV5-6, with 9 bases aligning to TRBD1. CDR1 SGHDT and CDR2 YYEEEE come from the germline V gene. The CDR3 totals 14 residues. The CDR3 bases are TGTGCCAGAAGCTTCGGGACAGGGATGGATGAGCAGTTCTTC. Encoded protein: CARSFGTGMDEQFF.

This sequence joins TRBV2 and TRBJ2-7; 8 bases map to TRBD1. Germline V gene data show CDR1 as SNHLY and CDR2 as FYNNEI. CDR3 length: 15 residues. Germline trimming cut 4 bases from V and 1 base from J; bases unmatched to any gene: 6. CDR3 in DNA: TGTGCCAGCAGTGGATCTAGGACAGGGTCCTACGAGCAGTACTTC. Translated, it gives CASSGSRTGSYEQYF.

This rearrangement joins TRBV14 to TRBJ2-2; 8 bases are shared with TRBD1. The germline V gene has CDR1 SGHDN and CDR2 FVKESK. The CDR3 covers 14 residues. V was pared by 5 bases and J by 7 bases, with 6 bases of the junction left unmatched. DNA of the CDR3: TGTGCCAGCAGCTCGACAGGGGTTGACGGGGAGCTGTTTTTT. Protein product: CASSSTGVDGELFF.

The chain has TRBV7-3 and TRBJ1-2; D uncertain. Germline-derived CDR1 and CDR2 are SGHTA and FQGTGA. CDR3 length: 14 amino acids. The V end was cut by 1 base, the J end by 11 bases, with 17 bases between. The CDR3 loop is CASSLKGAPGGYTF. DNA for the CDR3: TGTGCCAGCAGCTTAAAGGGTGCCCCGGGAGGATACACCTTC.

The chain carries TRBV19 and TRBJ2-7, with 7 bases matching TRBD2. The CDR3 is 15 residues long. CDR1 is LNHDA and CDR2 is SQIVND in the germline V gene (reference sequence). V lost 8 bases, J lost 7 bases, and 17 bases stayed unmatched. CDR3 sequence: CASSAEASGSDEQYF. The CDR3 DNA sequence: TGTGCCAGTTCTGCCGAAGCTAGCGGTTCCGATGAGCAGTACTTC.

The V and J genes are TRBV7-9 and TRBJ2-1; D not resolved. The CDR3 runs 11 residues. The V and J ends lost 10 bases and 8 bases respectively, with 12 bases between them. Germline V gene data show CDR1 as SEHNR and CDR2 as FQNEAQ (reference sequence). Here the CDR3 reads CAIWGGYEQFF. Here the CDR3 DNA reads TGTGCCATCTGGGGTGGTTATGAGCAGTTCTTC.